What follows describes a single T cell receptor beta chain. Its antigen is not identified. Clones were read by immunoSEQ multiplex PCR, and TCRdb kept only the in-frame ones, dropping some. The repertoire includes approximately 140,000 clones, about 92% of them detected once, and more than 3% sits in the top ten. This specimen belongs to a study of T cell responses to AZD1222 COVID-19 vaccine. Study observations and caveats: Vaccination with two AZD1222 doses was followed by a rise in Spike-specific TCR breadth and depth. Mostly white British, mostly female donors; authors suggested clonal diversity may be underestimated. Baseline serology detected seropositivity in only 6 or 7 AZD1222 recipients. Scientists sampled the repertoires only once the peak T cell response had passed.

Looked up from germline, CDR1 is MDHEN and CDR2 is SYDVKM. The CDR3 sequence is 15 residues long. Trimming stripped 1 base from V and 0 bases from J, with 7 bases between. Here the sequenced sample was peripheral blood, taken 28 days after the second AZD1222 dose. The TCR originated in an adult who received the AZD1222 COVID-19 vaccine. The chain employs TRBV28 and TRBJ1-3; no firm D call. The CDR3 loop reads CASSLSGSSGNTIYF. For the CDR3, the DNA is TGTGCCAGCAGTTTATCAGGTAGCTCTGGAAACACCATATATTTT.